The source of this TCR beta chain is a study of blood T cell repertoires in COVID-19. About the research overall: The analysed material was cDNA or gDNA that came from T cells, B-cell-depleted T cells, or PBMCs.

The data were produced by immunoSEQ multiplex PCR, yet TCRdb's version contains in-frame clones alone and is incomplete. The sample consists of about 190,000 clones, over 75% of them appearing once. At least ten counts were recorded for this clone. The germline gives CDR1 SGHTA, CDR2 FQGNSA. This CDR3 has 14 amino acids. Trimming took off 1 base at V and 0 bases at J, with 7 bases between the two ends. This TCR derives from a woman at least 80 years old with active or convalescent COVID-19. Sequenced: peripheral blood. J is TRBJ2-7 and V is TRBV7-2; D call uncertain. Here the CDR3 DNA reads TGTGCCAGCAGCTTAGGCTACGGCTCCTACGAGCAGTACTTC. Translation gives CASSLGYGSYEQYF.